The 17 T cell receptor beta chains below all came from one sample that was sequenced in a study of blood T cell repertoires in COVID-19. This table comes from immunoSEQ multiplex PCR, and its TCRdb copy is limited to in-frame clones, with some not included. The sample has about 220,000 clones; roughly 90% are singletons. Material for sequencing was peripheral blood. The receptors stem from a man between 40 and 49 years old with active or convalescent COVID-19.

V and J are TRBV10-3 and TRBJ1-3; unclear D gene. V lost 0 bases and J lost 6, with 6 bases in between. CDR1 is ENHRY, CDR2 SYGVKD, per germline. The CDR3 covers 13 residues. The CDR3 nucleotides read TGTGCCATCAGTGAGTCGATAGAAAACACCATATATTTT. It encodes CAISESIENTIYF.

This clone appeared a few times. The genes are TRBV10-2 and TRBJ1-3; D ambiguous. Germline CDR1 and CDR2: WSHSY and SAAADI. V dropped 2 bases and J dropped 3 bases, with 5 bases sitting between them. CDR3 length equals 13 residues. The DNA of the CDR3 is TGCGCCAGCAGTGAGGGCCTTGGAAACACCATATATTTT. This translates into CASSEGLGNTIYF.

The chain employs TRBV6-5 and TRBJ2-3; D may be TRBD2 (6 bases). The germline V gene encodes CDR1 MNHEY and CDR2 SVGAGI. Trimming removed 8 bases at V and 2 bases at J, with 17 bases between. The CDR3 runs 15 residues. The CDR3 region has the DNA TGTGCCAGCCCGCGGTCGGAGGGAAACACAGATACGCAGTATTTT. Translating it yields CASPRSEGNTDTQYF.

This clone has only one observation. The rearrangement uses TRBV28 and TRBJ1-2; D is possibly TRBD1 (6 bases). The length of the CDR3 is 14 residues. The V gene lost 5 bases and the J gene lost 7 bases, with 17 bases spanning the gap. The germline V gene has CDR1 MDHEN and CDR2 SYDVKM. The CDR3 protein is CASSPTGVALGYTF. In DNA, the CDR3 is TGTGCCAGCAGTCCGACAGGTGTTGCCCTTGGCTACACCTTC.

The sample holds one count of this clone. The chain is built from TRBV11-2 and TRBJ1-2; D is unclear. CDR1 and CDR2 (germline): SGHAT, FQNNGV. The V gene lost 6 bases and the J gene lost 5 bases, with 16 bases spanning the gap. The CDR3 is made up of 14 amino acids. CDR3 coding DNA: TGTGCCAGCAGTAGGCTCCTGGAGGGTTATGGCTACACCTTC. This encodes CASSRLLEGYGYTF.

V gene TRBV3-1 (or the pseudogene TRBV3-2) combines with J gene TRBJ1-1; 10 bases are a match to TRBD1. There are 15 residues in the CDR3. CDR1 is LGHDT and CDR2 is YNNKEL in the germline V gene (reference sequence). The trim removed 4 bases at V and 4 bases at J, leaving 6 bases unmatched. CDR3 nucleotides: TGTGCCAGCAGCCTGCGGGACAGGGGATTCACTGAAGCTTTCTTT. Protein product: CASSLRDRGFTEAFF.

The V gene is TRBV2, the J gene TRBJ2-3, with 9 positions matching TRBD2. Trimming took 0 bases from V and 5 from J; bases not matched to a gene: 6. The CDR3 is made up of 16 amino acids. CDR1 and CDR2 (germline): SNHLY, FYNNEI. The CDR3 spells CASSEAVAGVEDTQYF. The CDR3, as DNA: TGTGCCAGCAGTGAAGCAGTAGCGGGGGTTGAAGATACGCAGTATTTT.

The V and J genes are TRBV2 and TRBJ1-2; TRBD1 matches 7 bases. CDR3 length: 13 residues. Germline V gene lookup returns CDR1 SNHLY and CDR2 FYNNEI. V gave up 7 bases and J gave up 4 bases; unmatched junction bases: 6. The CDR3 region is CASTEGAAYGYTF. DNA of the CDR3: TGTGCCAGCACAGAGGGGGCAGCCTATGGCTACACCTTC. Supplemented by reference TRBV2 and TRBJ1-2, the full variable domain reads EPEVTQTPSHQVTQMGQEVILRCVPISNHLYFYWYRQILGQKVEFLVSFYNNEISEKSEIFDDQFSVERPDGSNFTLKIRSTKLEDSAMYFCASTEGAAYGYTFGSGTRLTVV.

V is TRBV7-6 and J is TRBJ2-3, with D possibly TRBD1 on 6 matching bases. Trimming left V 6 bases short and J 5 bases short, with 9 bases between. Germline-derived CDR1 and CDR2 are SGHVS and FNYEAQ. The CDR3 sequence is 12 residues long. The CDR3 here is CASSPTGDTQYF. CDR3 in DNA: TGTGCCAGCAGTCCGACAGGAGATACGCAGTATTTT.

The J gene is TRBJ1-1, the V gene TRBV30; D not resolved. Between the trimmed V and J ends, which lost 2 bases and 11 bases, there was a span of 12 bases. The CDR3 runs to 11 residues. In germline, CDR1 is GTSNPN, CDR2 SVGIG (reference sequence). This CDR3 is CAWSSPAGAFF. Written as DNA, the CDR3 is TGTGCCTGGAGTAGTCCGGCCGGGGCTTTCTTT.

J is TRBJ1-4 and V is TRBV5-5, with D uncertain. Germline V gene sequence: CDR1 SGHKS, CDR2 YYEKEE (reference sequence). The length of the CDR3 is 13 residues. Deletions cut 4 bases from V and 5 bases from J, with 9 bases between. The CDR3 loop is CASSRSLNEKLFF. Here the CDR3 DNA reads TGTGCCAGCAGCCGGAGTTTAAATGAAAAACTGTTTTTT. Full variable domain (missing parts from reference TRBV5-5 and TRBJ1-4): DAGVTQSPTHLIKTRGQQVTLRCSPISGHKSVSWYQQVLGQGPQFIFQYYEKEERGRGNFPDRFSARQFPNYSSELNVNALLLGDSALYLCASSRSLNEKLFFGSGTQLSVL.

This clone was counted a single time. The chain has TRBV11-2 and TRBJ1-2; no firm D call. Per the germline V gene, CDR1 is SGHAT and CDR2 is FQNNGV. The CDR3 covers 11 residues. V was shortened by 5 bases and J by 5 bases, with 6 bases between the two germline ends. CDR3 nucleotides: TGTGCCAGCAGCCCCTCGTATGGCTACACCTTC. Its protein product is CASSPSYGYTF.

The gene calls are TRBV12-3 or TRBV12-4 and TRBJ2-1, with D possibly matching TRBD2 (5 bases). Trimming removed 4 bases from V and 2 bases from J, with 6 bases in between. This CDR3 region has 13 residues. For the CDR3, the DNA is TGTGCCAGCAGTTGGACTGCCTACAATGAGCAGTTCTTC. This gives the protein CASSWTAYNEQFF.

This clone was seen a single time. The chain is built from TRBV13 and TRBJ2-3; 9 bases are a match to TRBD1. CDR1 PRHDT and CDR2 FYEKMQ come from the germline V gene (reference sequence). The length of the CDR3 is 16 residues. With 4 bases clipped from V and 1 base from J, the junction kept 6 bases outside the gene matches. This CDR3 reads CASSSRRDRGTDTQYF. The DNA for the CDR3 is TGTGCCAGCAGCTCACGCCGGGACAGGGGCACAGATACGCAGTATTTT.

The chain links TRBV4-2 to TRBJ2-3; the match to TRBD2 covers 10 bases. The junction had 2 bases not matched to a gene; V was cut back by 0 bases and J by 5 bases. The germline V gene has CDR1 LGHNA and CDR2 YNFKEQ. There are 15 residues in the CDR3. The CDR3 nucleotides read TGTGCCAGCAGCCAAGACTGGACTAGCGGAGATACGCAGTATTTT. As protein: CASSQDWTSGDTQYF.

The V gene is TRBV28, the J gene TRBJ1-4; TRBD1 matches 9 bases. CDR3 length: 15 residues. With 5 bases clipped from V and 4 bases from J, the junction kept 5 bases outside the gene matches. CDR1 and CDR2 (germline): MDHEN, SYDVKM. CDR3 loop: CASSIQGAGNEKLFF. DNA for the CDR3: TGTGCCAGCAGTATACAGGGGGCTGGTAATGAAAAACTGTTTTTT.

The chain links TRBV23-1 to TRBJ1-4; the match to TRBD1 covers 10 bases. TRBV23-1 is known as an ORF, though its function is uncertain. The CDR3 has 16 amino acids. The V and J ends lost 0 bases and 5 bases, in that order; junction bases with no gene match: 3. The CDR3 nucleotides are TGCGCCAGCAGTCAATCGGTGGACAGGGGGAATGAAAAACTGTTTTTT. It codes for CASSQSVDRGNEKLFF.